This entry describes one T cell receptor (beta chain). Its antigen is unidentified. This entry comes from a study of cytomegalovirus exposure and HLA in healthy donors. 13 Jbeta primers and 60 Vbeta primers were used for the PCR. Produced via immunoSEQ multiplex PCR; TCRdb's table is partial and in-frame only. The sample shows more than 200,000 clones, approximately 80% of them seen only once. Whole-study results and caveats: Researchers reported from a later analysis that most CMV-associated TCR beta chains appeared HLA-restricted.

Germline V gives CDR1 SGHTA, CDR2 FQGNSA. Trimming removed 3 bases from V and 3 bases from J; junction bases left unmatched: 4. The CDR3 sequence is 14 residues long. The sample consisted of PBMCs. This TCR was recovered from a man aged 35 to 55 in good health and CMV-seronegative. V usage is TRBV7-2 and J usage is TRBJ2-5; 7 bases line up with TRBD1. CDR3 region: CASSFRGREETQYF. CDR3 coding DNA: TGTGCCAGCAGCTTCAGGGGGAGAGAAGAGACCCAGTACTTC.